These T cell receptor beta chains were read from a single sample in a study of blood T cell repertoires in COVID-19. The table came from immunoSEQ multiplex PCR; TCRdb's copy has only in-frame clones and leaves some out. The sample yields 200,000 to 250,000 clones, roughly 87% seen once. Material for sequencing was peripheral blood. The source of these receptors is a man aged 40-55 years with active or convalescent COVID-19. Both conserved end residues are part of each CDR3. Fields, in order: CDR3 protein, CDR3 DNA, CDR3 length, D gene, V gene, clone size, J gene. The D gene is left open where the match is weak. Clone size is stated in some rows and not others, as once, few, many or a class when expanded.

CASSPTGTLPSNEQFF,TGTGCCAGCAGCCCGACCGGGACTCTCCCTTCCAATGAGCAGTTCTTC,16,NA,TRBV3-1/TRBV3-2,NA,TRBJ2-1
CASSLAPTGQPQHF,TGTGCCAGCAGCTTAGCACCAACAGGCCAGCCCCAGCATTTT,14,NA,TRBV7-6,once,TRBJ1-5
CASSLRQGYEQYF,TGCGCCAGCAGCTTACGACAGGGCTACGAGCAGTACTTC,13,TRBD1,TRBV4-1,NA,TRBJ2-7
CATSDPGLPQETQYF,TGTGCCACCAGTGACCCGGGACTACCCCAAGAGACCCAGTACTTC,15,TRBD2,TRBV24-1,NA,TRBJ2-5
CARSLRTGSVNEQFF,TGTGCCAGAAGCTTGCGGACAGGGAGTGTGAATGAGCAGTTCTTC,15,TRBD1,TRBV5-3,NA,TRBJ2-1
CASSPPGTANYGYTF,TGTGCCAGTAGTCCACCAGGGACAGCTAACTATGGCTACACCTTC,15,TRBD1,TRBV19,NA,TRBJ1-2
CASSLASGRTLSYNEQFF,TGTGCCAGCAGCTTAGCTAGCGGGAGGACGCTCTCCTACAATGAGCAGTTCTTC,18,TRBD2,TRBV11-2,NA,TRBJ2-1
CASSVGDDRFNEQFF,TGTGCCAGCAGCGTAGGTGATGACAGGTTTAATGAGCAGTTCTTC,15,NA,TRBV9,NA,TRBJ2-1
CASSHGTLFTEAFF,TGTGCCAGCAGCCACGGGACACTGTTCACTGAAGCTTTCTTT,14,NA,TRBV5-8,NA,TRBJ1-1
CASSWTSGVTQETQYF,TGTGCCAGCAGTTGGACTAGCGGGGTCACCCAAGAGACCCAGTACTTC,16,TRBD2,TRBV6-2/TRBV6-3,NA,TRBJ2-5
CASSRGGAQETQYF,TGTGCCAGCAGCCGCGGGGGGGCCCAAGAGACCCAGTACTTC,14,TRBD2,TRBV5-8,NA,TRBJ2-5
CSASRQTRSYGYTF,TGCAGTGCTAGTCGACAGACAAGATCCTATGGCTACACCTTC,14,NA,TRBV20-1,NA,TRBJ1-2
CASSPLAGGTYEQYF,TGTGCCAGCAGCCCCCTAGCGGGAGGTACCTACGAGCAGTACTTC,15,TRBD2,TRBV4-2,NA,TRBJ2-7
CASSLTGTNQPQHF,TGTGCCAGCAGCTTAACAGGAACCAATCAGCCCCAGCATTTT,14,NA,TRBV7-2,NA,TRBJ1-5
CASSLGQGANTIYF,TGTGCCAGCAGTTTAGGCCAGGGGGCGAACACCATATATTTT,14,TRBD1,TRBV28,NA,TRBJ1-3
CASSSPGQGYNEKLFF,TGTGCCAGCAGCTCCCCGGGACAGGGTTATAATGAAAAACTGTTTTTT,16,TRBD1,TRBV7-9,NA,TRBJ1-4
CASSFGSSENYGYTF,TGTGCCAGCAGCTTCGGTTCGAGTGAGAACTATGGCTACACCTTC,15,NA,TRBV7-9,NA,TRBJ1-2
CASSLGTALNLNYGYTF,TGTGCCAGCAGCCTGGGGACAGCCCTAAACCTTAACTATGGCTACACCTTC,17,TRBD1,TRBV28,NA,TRBJ1-2
CASSYGLARNTGELFF,TGTGCCAGCAGTTACGGGCTAGCGAGGAACACCGGGGAGCTGTTTTTT,16,NA,TRBV6-5,NA,TRBJ2-2
CASSLVRYEQYF,TGTGCCAGCAGCTTGGTTAGATACGAGCAGTACTTC,12,NA,TRBV5-5,NA,TRBJ2-7
CASSLSGNEQFF,TGCGCCAGCAGCTTGTCGGGCAATGAGCAGTTCTTC,12,NA,TRBV5-1,NA,TRBJ2-1
CAISESFRGFTGELFF,TGTGCCATCAGTGAGTCTTTCAGGGGATTCACCGGGGAGCTGTTTTTT,16,NA,TRBV10-3,few,TRBJ2-2
CASSSSTGPYEQYF,TGTGCCAGCAGCTCCTCGACAGGACCCTACGAGCAGTACTTC,14,NA,TRBV12-1,NA,TRBJ2-7
CASTRGYEQYF,TGTGCCAGCACTCGCGGGTACGAGCAGTACTTC,11,NA,TRBV2,NA,TRBJ2-7
CASSPRPTGDYGYTF,TGTGCCAGCAGCCCGAGGCCGACAGGGGACTATGGCTACACCTTC,15,TRBD1,TRBV3-1/TRBV3-2,once,TRBJ1-2
CASSYRDRVYNEQFF,TGTGCCAGCAGCTACCGGGACAGGGTGTACAATGAGCAGTTCTTC,15,TRBD1,TRBV3-1/TRBV3-2,NA,TRBJ2-1
CASTWTSGSTDTQYF,TGTGCCAGCACCTGGACTAGCGGGAGCACAGATACGCAGTATTTT,15,TRBD2,TRBV11-2,NA,TRBJ2-3
CASSIGQSNSPLHF,TGTGCCAGCAGCATTGGACAGAGTAATTCACCCCTCCACTTT,14,NA,TRBV7-8,NA,TRBJ1-6
CASNTRRGSYEQYF,TGTGCCAGCAATACCCGCAGGGGGAGCTACGAGCAGTACTTC,14,TRBD1,TRBV27,NA,TRBJ2-7
CASNGQGNGYTF,TGTGCCAGCAACGGGCAGGGGAATGGCTACACCTTC,12,NA,TRBV7-9,NA,TRBJ1-2
CASSLGTGQFF,TGTGCCAGTAGTCTAGGGACAGGGCAGTTCTTC,11,TRBD1,TRBV19,NA,TRBJ2-1